A selection of T cell receptor beta chains follows, all from one sample in a study of control samples from healthy donors and cancer patients. TCRdb's copy holds only in-frame clones and misses some; the assay was immunoSEQ multiplex PCR. The sample lists 130,000 to 150,000 clones, around nine tenths occurring once. The material sequenced was blood. These receptors all stem from a man aged 25 to 45 in good health. CDR3s include the opening cysteine and the closing phenylalanine or tryptophan. The D gene is left open where the match is weak. Size values are once, few and many counts, or a class for expanded clones, and some rows have none.

j_gene | d_gene | len | v_gene | abundance | CDR3aa | CDR3nt
TRBJ2-2 | - | 17 | TRBV6-2/TRBV6-3 | - | CASSFPGIRADTGELFF | TGTGCCAGCAGTTTCCCGGGGATCAGGGCGGATACCGGGGAGCTGTTTTTT
TRBJ2-3 | - | 11 | TRBV30 | - | CAWSSGDTQYF | TGTGCCTGGAGTTCGGGAGATACGCAGTATTTT
TRBJ2-1 | - | 13 | TRBV7-2 | - | CASSFTIGYEQFF | TGTGCCAGCAGCTTCACTATCGGCTATGAGCAGTTCTTC
TRBJ1-2 | - | 15 | TRBV7-2 | - | CASSPYPGVNYGYTF | TGTGCCAGCAGCCCCTACCCGGGCGTGAACTATGGCTACACCTTC
TRBJ1-4 | - | 14 | TRBV27 | - | CASSLSVREEKLFF | TGTGCCAGCAGTTTATCTGTCAGGGAGGAAAAACTGTTTTTT
TRBJ2-7 | - | 15 | TRBV25-1 | - | CASSEVGGPGGEQYF | TGTGCCAGCAGTGAAGTGGGGGGGCCTGGAGGCGAGCAGTACTTC
TRBJ2-7 | - | 15 | TRBV11-3 | - | CASSAPADHLDEQYF | TGTGCCAGCAGCGCTCCCGCGGACCACCTCGACGAGCAGTACTTC
TRBJ1-4 | - | 18 | TRBV4-2 | - | CASSQAGSAVTSGEKLFF | TGTGCCAGCAGCCAAGCCGGTAGCGCCGTAACATCGGGTGAAAAACTGTTTTTT
TRBJ1-1 | - | 14 | TRBV30 | few | CAWSVGSLNTEAFF | TGTGCCTGGAGTGTTGGATCTTTGAACACTGAAGCTTTCTTT
TRBJ1-2 | - | 15 | TRBV3-1/TRBV3-2 | - | CASSPSWDRNYGYTF | TGTGCCAGCAGCCCGAGTTGGGATCGAAACTATGGCTACACCTTC
TRBJ1-2 | - | 14 | TRBV18 | - | CASSPRQGDYGYTF | TGTGCCAGCTCACCAAGGCAGGGCGACTATGGCTACACCTTC
TRBJ2-7 | - | 13 | TRBV7-8 | - | CASSLGGNYEQYF | TGTGCCAGCAGCTTAGGGGGTAACTACGAGCAGTACTTC
TRBJ2-7 | - | 16 | TRBV2 | - | CASSGRQVIIYSEQYF | TGTGCCAGCAGTGGCAGACAGGTGATTATTTATAGCGAGCAGTACTTC
TRBJ2-1 | - | 15 | TRBV6-5 | once | CASSYSRASYNEQFF | TGTGCCAGCAGTTACTCAAGGGCCTCCTACAATGAGCAGTTCTTC
TRBJ2-5 | - | 14 | TRBV19 | - | CASSSGTGGQTQYF | TGTGCCAGTAGTAGCGGGACGGGCGGTCAGACCCAGTACTTC
TRBJ2-7 | - | 15 | TRBV5-1 | - | CASSLVPAGLYEQYF | TGCGCCAGCAGCTTGGTCCCGGCGGGTCTCTACGAGCAGTACTTC
TRBJ2-5 | - | 13 | TRBV10-3 | once | CAISLSREETQYF | TGTGCCATCAGCTTGAGCAGGGAGGAGACCCAGTACTTC
TRBJ2-2 | - | 11 | TRBV25-1 | - | CASSGPGELFF | TGTGCCAGCAGTGGCCCCGGGGAGCTGTTTTTT
TRBJ1-1 | - | 13 | TRBV7-9 | few | CASSFYGNTEAFF | TGTGCCAGCAGCTTTTACGGAAACACTGAAGCTTTCTTT
TRBJ2-5 | - | 15 | TRBV11-2 | - | CASTTNFWPQETQYF | TGTGCCAGCACCACAAACTTTTGGCCACAAGAGACCCAGTACTTC
TRBJ1-4 | - | 14 | TRBV30 | - | CAWSPGLTNEKLFF | TGTGCCTGGAGTCCAGGCTTAACTAATGAAAAACTGTTTTTT
TRBJ1-2 | - | 14 | TRBV14 | once | CASSSWVGPGGYTF | TGTGCCAGCAGCTCTTGGGTAGGGCCCGGAGGCTACACCTTC
TRBJ2-7 | TRBD2 | 16 | TRBV6-6 | - | CASSKGTSAFIYEQYF | TGTGCCAGCAGTAAAGGGACTAGCGCTTTTATCTACGAGCAGTACTTC
TRBJ2-2 | - | 16 | TRBV5-4 | - | CASSLAFSANTGELFF | TGTGCCAGCAGCTTGGCCTTTTCAGCGAACACCGGGGAGCTGTTTTTT
TRBJ2-7 | TRBD1 | 15 | TRBV27 | - | CASSLAGQGFYEQYF | TGTGCCAGCAGTTTGGCGGGACAGGGTTTCTACGAGCAGTACTTC
TRBJ1-1 | - | 13 | TRBV19 | - | CASTSGLAAEAFF | TGTGCCAGCACGAGCGGACTGGCCGCTGAAGCTTTCTTT
TRBJ1-2 | - | 15 | TRBV28 | few | CASSSPAAGVYGYTF | TGTGCCAGCAGTTCCCCGGCTGCTGGGGTGTATGGCTACACCTTC
TRBJ2-7 | - | 14 | TRBV6-2/TRBV6-3 | few | CASSSQRTTDEQYF | TGTGCCAGCAGTTCCCAACGGACAACCGACGAGCAGTACTTC
TRBJ1-1 | - | 14 | TRBV15 | - | CATSTDGGYTEAFF | TGTGCCACCAGTACTGACGGGGGATACACTGAAGCTTTCTTT
TRBJ2-1 | TRBD2 | 13 | TRBV6-5 | - | CASSLAGAIEQFF | TGTGCCAGCAGCCTAGCGGGAGCCATAGAGCAGTTCTTC
TRBJ2-7 | TRBD1 | 14 | TRBV28 | - | CAIDSGTGKYEQYF | TGTGCCATCGATTCAGGGACAGGGAAATACGAGCAGTACTTC
TRBJ2-7 | TRBD1 | 18 | TRBV7-6 | - | CASSPSLGQVQSSYEQYF | TGTGCCAGCAGCCCTAGCCTGGGACAGGTCCAGAGCTCCTACGAGCAGTACTTC
TRBJ1-2 | TRBD1 | 14 | TRBV28 | few | CASSSPTGNYGYTF | TGTGCCAGCAGTTCGCCGACAGGGAACTATGGCTACACCTTC
TRBJ2-1 | - | 13 | TRBV14 | - | CASSRANGDEQFF | TGTGCCAGCAGTAGGGCTAACGGGGATGAGCAGTTCTTC
TRBJ1-5 | TRBD1 | 15 | TRBV9 | - | CASSPGTGIHQPQHF | TGTGCCAGCAGCCCCGGGACAGGGATTCATCAGCCCCAGCATTTT
TRBJ2-3 | - | 16 | TRBV6-4 | - | CASSDSGSAGLDTQYF | TGTGCCAGCAGTGACTCCGGTTCGGCGGGCTTGGATACGCAGTATTTT
TRBJ1-1 | - | 16 | TRBV7-7 | - | CASSPIPGRPHTEAFF | TGTGCTAGCAGCCCAATTCCAGGGCGGCCCCACACTGAAGCTTTCTTT
TRBJ2-7 | - | 16 | TRBV4-2 | - | CASSQYSMRLSYEQYF | TGTGCCAGCAGCCAATATTCAATGAGACTCTCCTACGAGCAGTACTTC
TRBJ1-2 | - | 15 | TRBV4-2 | few | CASSRSRVSNYGYTF | TGTGCCAGCAGCCGATCAAGGGTTTCTAACTATGGCTACACCTTC
TRBJ2-2 | - | 14 | TRBV28 | - | CASLGGWNTGELFF | TGTGCCAGCTTGGGAGGATGGAACACCGGGGAGCTGTTTTTT
TRBJ2-4 | TRBD2 | 14 | TRBV19 | - | CASTPPGLVNIQYF | TGTGCCAGTACCCCGCCGGGACTAGTGAACATTCAGTACTTC
TRBJ1-1 | - | 13 | TRBV5-1 | once | CASSLDGYTEAFF | TGCGCCAGCAGCTTAGACGGGTACACTGAAGCTTTCTTT
TRBJ2-2 | - | 15 | TRBV28 | - | CASRPSLSVAGELFF | TGTGCCAGCAGGCCCTCCTTGAGTGTTGCCGGGGAGCTGTTTTTT
TRBJ1-1 | - | 13 | TRBV19 | - | CASSIVPGAEAFF | TGTGCCAGTAGTATAGTACCCGGAGCTGAAGCTTTCTTT
TRBJ1-4 | TRBD1 | 16 | TRBV11-2 | few | CASSLEGGAVDEKLFF | TGTGCCAGCAGCTTAGAAGGGGGCGCCGTGGATGAAAAACTGTTTTTT
TRBJ2-1 | TRBD2 | 15 | TRBV29-1 | - | CSVGTLAGVFNEQFF | TGCAGCGTCGGCACACTAGCGGGAGTATTCAATGAGCAGTTCTTC
TRBJ2-7 | - | 13 | TRBV30 | - | CAWSIGISYEQYF | TGTGCCTGGAGTATTGGGATCTCCTACGAGCAGTACTTC
TRBJ1-5 | - | 12 | TRBV7-9 | - | CASGQSGQPQHF | TGTGCCAGCGGGCAGTCTGGTCAGCCCCAGCATTTT
TRBJ2-2 | - | 13 | TRBV28 | - | CASSTVWAGELFF | TGTGCCAGCAGTACCGTTTGGGCCGGGGAGCTGTTTTTT
TRBJ2-1 | - | 15 | TRBV15 | - | CATSRDRQAYNEQFF | TGTGCCACCAGCAGAGATCGACAGGCTTACAATGAGCAGTTCTTC
TRBJ2-7 | - | 11 | TRBV6-5 | once | CGAGLAYEQYF | TGTGGGGCGGGACTTGCCTACGAGCAGTACTTC
TRBJ1-1 | - | 17 | TRBV11-2 | - | CASSSLSLRQGLTEAFF | TGTGCCAGCAGCTCCCTTTCCCTTCGCCAAGGGCTTACCGAAGCTTTCTTT